Described below is a single T cell receptor beta chain sequence and its context. The junction does not match germline at one end; this may be a read error. The data were obtained in a study of CD8+CD57+ T cells in acquired aplastic anemia. At the level of the study: Sorted CD4+ and CD8+ cell DNA averaged roughly 3.2 ug.

Germline lookup yields CDR1 SNHLY and CDR2 FYNNEI. The CDR3 runs to 13 residues. TCR beta VDJ and CDR3 were profiled, and genomic DNA was the template. TCRdb processed the reads anew with MiXCR; each CDR3 protein has one entry. The repertoire holds under 250,000 distinct CDR3 sequences, with 34% as singletons. What was sequenced was sorted CD4+, CD8+, or CD8+CD57+ T cells (not recorded which) from PBMCs. The chain has TRBV2 and TRBJ2-1; D possibly matches TRBD1 or TRBD2 (5 bases each). This sequence was found in a human donor in good health, serving as a control. CDR3 region: CASSPGRYNEQSF. The CDR3 region has the DNA TGTGCCAGCAGTCCGGGACGATACAATGAGCAGTCCTTC.